One and the same sample provided the 18 T cell receptor beta chains below, sequenced in a study of blood T cell repertoires in COVID-19. Sequenced by immunoSEQ multiplex PCR; TCRdb stores in-frame clones only, minus some. The table records roughly 220,000 clones, less than 90% of them present only once. Material for sequencing was peripheral blood. Receptor source: a man aged 25-40 years with active or convalescent COVID-19.

This chain uses TRBV15 with TRBJ2-1; a weak D match, TRBD2 (5 bases). The V gene lost 1 base and the J gene lost 7 bases, with 11 bases spanning the gap. This CDR3 is 14 amino acids long. The germline CDR1 and CDR2 sequences are LNHNV and YYDKDF (reference sequence). In nucleotides, the CDR3 is TGTGCCACCAGCAGAGTAGCTCGCGGGAATGAGCAGTTCTTC. Translated, it gives CATSRVARGNEQFF.

This clone was picked up a small number of times. V usage is TRBV30 and J usage is TRBJ1-5, with unresolved D. V lost 5 bases and J 8 bases, leaving 22 bases between the germline ends. CDR1 is GTSNPN and CDR2 is SVGIG in the germline V gene (reference sequence). This CDR3 contains 15 residues. This chain's CDR3 is CAWDHPETNAEPQHF. In DNA, the CDR3 is TGTGCCTGGGACCACCCCGAGACTAACGCTGAGCCCCAGCATTTT.

The gene calls are TRBV19 and TRBJ2-1; D may be TRBD1 (6 bases). The length of the CDR3 is 12 residues. The V end was cut by 5 bases, the J end by 7 bases, with 9 bases between. The germline CDR1 and CDR2 sequences are LNHDA and SQIVND (reference sequence). This CDR3 is CASSPTGNEQFF. CDR3 in DNA: TGTGCCAGTAGTCCCACAGGGAATGAGCAGTTCTTC.

The J gene is TRBJ2-3, the V gene TRBV2; 8 nucleotides match TRBD2. The length of the CDR3 is 14 residues. V was clipped by 9 bases and J by 4 bases; unmatched bases: 9. Germline V gene sequence: CDR1 SNHLY, CDR2 FYNNEI. CDR3 sequence reads: CASGSGSGPDTQYF. For the CDR3, the DNA is TGTGCCAGTGGGAGCGGGAGTGGTCCAGATACGCAGTATTTT.

This clone was found once. The chain uses TRBV6-4 and TRBJ2-1; D is possibly TRBD2 (6 bases). The length of the CDR3 is 14 residues. V was shortened by 4 bases and J by 7 bases, with 14 bases between the two germline ends. Germline CDR1 is MRHNA and CDR2 is SNTAGT. The CDR3 bases are TGTGCCAGCAGTGTAGCTGGAGCGGGTAATGAGCAGTTCTTC. Translated, it gives CASSVAGAGNEQFF.

This clone was counted a few times. The V and J genes are TRBV14 and TRBJ2-7, with D unresolved. V lost 4 bases, J lost 4 bases, and 5 bases lay in between. The germline V gene has CDR1 SGHDN and CDR2 FVKESK. This CDR3 has 11 residues. As DNA, the CDR3 is TGTGCCAGCAGCCTTCAGTACGAGCAGTACTTC. It is translated as CASSLQYEQYF.

The J gene is TRBJ2-5, the V gene TRBV7-2; 8 positions agree with TRBD2. The V segment lost 3 bases and the J segment 5 bases; nucleotides outside the gene matches: 8. This CDR3 contains 15 residues. Germline V gene sequence: CDR1 SGHTA, CDR2 FQGNSA. The CDR3 nucleotides are TGTGCCAGCAGCTTCAGGGCGGGGGGAGGTGAGACCCAGTACTTC. This sequence encodes CASSFRAGGGETQYF. Based on the CDR3 plus reference TRBV7-2 and TRBJ2-5, the full variable domain is GAGVSQSPSNKVTEKGKDVELRCDPISGHTALYWYRQSLGQGLEFLIYFQGNSAPDKSGLPSDRFSAERTGGSVSTLTIQRTQQEDSAVYLCASSFRAGGGETQYFGPGTRLLVL.

This clone was recorded only once. The chain uses TRBV7-8 and TRBJ1-1; D call uncertain. CDR3 size: 12 residues. The V end lost 5 bases, the J end lost 4 bases, and 8 bases lay between the germline ends. Germline loops: CDR1 SGHVS, CDR2 FQNEAQ. The CDR3 DNA sequence: TGTGCCAGCAGCCGGCGGGGCACTGAAGCTTTCTTT. It is translated as CASSRRGTEAFF.

This clone was recorded only once. The chain combines TRBV28 with TRBJ1-5, with D perhaps TRBD1 (5 bases). Germline-derived CDR1 and CDR2 are MDHEN and SYDVKM. V lost 6 bases and J lost 3, with 9 bases in between. The CDR3 is 13 amino acids. DNA for the CDR3: TGTGCCAGCAGCCTGGGGCCCAATCAGCCCCAGCATTTT. Residues: CASSLGPNQPQHF.

The chain couples TRBV6-4 to TRBJ2-3; TRBD1 agrees at 10 bases. This CDR3 region has 13 residues. CDR1 and CDR2 (germline): MRHNA, SNTAGT. V gave up 9 bases and J gave up 6 bases; unmatched junction bases: 6. CDR3 sequence: CASSGTGEDTQYF. DNA of the CDR3: TGTGCCAGTTCCGGGACAGGGGAGGATACGCAGTATTTT.

This clone has only one observation. This sequence joins TRBV18 and TRBJ1-5; no firm D call. The CDR3 has 14 residues. The germline gives CDR1 KGHSH, CDR2 LQKENI. V dropped 0 bases and J dropped 3 bases, with 6 bases sitting between them. CDR3 nucleotides: TGTGCCAGCTCACCACCGTCTGTCAATCAGCCCCAGCATTTT. Protein: CASSPPSVNQPQHF.

The chain couples TRBV6-6 to TRBJ2-7; 7 bases are shared with TRBD2. V trimming: 0 bases; J trimming: 0 bases; junction bases outside the gene matches: 2. Germline assignment: CDR1 MNHNY and CDR2 SVGAGI (reference sequence). This CDR3 is 15 amino acids long. CDR3 protein: CASSYSASGSYEQYF. The CDR3 nucleotides read TGTGCCAGCAGTTACTCGGCTAGCGGCTCCTACGAGCAGTACTTC.

Notes on this clone: Distinct nucleotide sequences in the sample also encode this CDR3. The chain couples TRBV9 to TRBJ2-7; tentative D call: TRBD2 (5 bases). Trimming removed 0 bases at V and 0 bases at J, with 7 bases between. Germline-derived CDR1 and CDR2 are SGDLS and YYNGEE. CDR3 length equals 14 residues. CDR3 loop: CASSVGGSSYEQYF. The CDR3 DNA reads TGTGCCAGCAGCGTAGGCGGGTCCTCCTACGAGCAGTACTTC. Combining the CDR3 with reference TRBV9 and TRBJ2-7 gives the whole variable domain DSGVTQTPKHLITATGQRVTLRCSPRSGDLSVYWYQQSLDQGLQFLIQYYNGEERAKGNILERFSAQQFPDLHSELNLSSLELGDSALYFCASSVGGSSYEQYFGPGTRLTVT.

The gene calls are TRBV4-1 and TRBJ1-6; TRBD1 matches 7 bases. This CDR3 contains 16 residues. V lost 0 bases to trimming and J lost 4 bases; unmatched junction nucleotides: 3. Germline values: CDR1 MGHRA, CDR2 YSYEKL. The CDR3 DNA sequence: TGCGCCAGCAGCCAAGATCGACAGGGATATAATTCACCCCTCCACTTT. Protein sequence: CASSQDRQGYNSPLHF.

The genes are TRBV7-3 and TRBJ2-3; possible D gene TRBD2, 6 bases. The CDR3 runs to 14 residues. V was cut by 2 bases and J by 5 bases, with 11 bases left in between. Germline CDR1 reads SGHTA; CDR2 reads FQGTGA. The CDR3 protein is CASSLGTGGDTQYF. As DNA, the CDR3 is TGTGCCAGCAGCTTAGGGACTGGCGGAGATACGCAGTATTTT.

The rearrangement links TRBV4-1 to TRBJ1-6; D gene unclear. Trimming shortened V by 4 bases and J by 10 bases, and 20 bases separated the two germline ends. CDR1 is MGHRA, CDR2 YSYEKL, per germline. The CDR3 is 16 residues long. DNA of the CDR3: TGCGCCAGCAGCCCCGGTCCAAGAGAGGGATGGTCACCCCTCCACTTT. Amino acids: CASSPGPREGWSPLHF.

A few counts support this clone. The chain joins TRBV28 to TRBJ1-2; 10 nucleotides line up with TRBD1. In germline, CDR1 is MDHEN, CDR2 SYDVKM. CDR3 length equals 16 residues. V dropped 6 bases and J dropped 3; count of bases not matched to a gene: 10. In DNA, the CDR3 is TGTGCCAGCAGCCCTTTAGACAGGGGGCTGGACTATGGCTACACCTTC. Translation: CASSPLDRGLDYGYTF.

The chain joins TRBV28 to TRBJ2-1, with 10 bases aligning to TRBD2. V was clipped by 4 bases and J by 7 bases; unmatched bases: 16. The CDR3 contains 18 residues. Germline CDR1 and CDR2: MDHEN and SYDVKM. CDR3 sequence reads: CASSSPQFSSGRRNEQFF. In DNA form, the CDR3 reads TGTGCCAGCAGTTCCCCACAGTTTTCTAGCGGGAGACGAAATGAGCAGTTCTTC.